A single sample gave rise to the 24 T cell receptor beta chains below, sequenced in a study of cytomegalovirus exposure and HLA in healthy donors. Assay: immunoSEQ multiplex PCR; the TCRdb copy retains only in-frame clones and omits some. The sample includes some 130,000 clones, about 80% seen only once; the top ten take 30%. What was sequenced was PBMCs. The receptors were gathered from a young man in good health and CMV-seropositive.

This rearrangement joins TRBV4-1 to TRBJ2-7; weak D call: TRBD2 (5 bases). CDR1 is MGHRA and CDR2 is YSYEKL in the germline V gene. V was shortened by 3 bases and J by 4 bases, with 19 bases between the two germline ends. The CDR3 is made up of 16 amino acids. CDR3 sequence reads: CASSQVPLDTGYEQYF. The CDR3 nucleotides are TGCGCCAGCAGCCAGGTCCCCCTCGACACGGGGTACGAGCAGTACTTC.

This clone was detected ten times or more. V usage is TRBV6-1 and J usage is TRBJ1-5, with D unresolved. V gave up 7 bases and J gave up 0 bases, with 13 bases separating them. Per the germline V gene, CDR1 is MNHNS and CDR2 is SASEGT. This CDR3 is built from 15 residues. CDR3 sequence reads: CASKDRGLSNQPQHF. As DNA, the CDR3 is TGTGCCAGCAAGGATCGGGGTCTTAGCAATCAGCCCCAGCATTTT.

This clone has a single count. This chain connects TRBV18 to TRBJ2-1; 13 positions agree with TRBD2. V trimming: 4 bases; J trimming: 4 bases; junction bases outside the gene matches: 1. In germline, CDR1 is KGHSH, CDR2 LQKENI. CDR3 length equals 15 residues. The CDR3 reads CASSRGLAGYNEQFF. CDR3 sequence (DNA): TGTGCCAGCTCACGGGGACTAGCGGGGTACAATGAGCAGTTCTTC.

This sequence joins TRBV5-4 and TRBJ2-1; 9 positions match TRBD1. Trimming took 4 bases from V and 1 from J; bases not matched to a gene: 12. The CDR3 loop spans 18 amino acids. The V gene's germline CDR1 is SGHNT and CDR2 YYREEE (reference sequence). This chain's CDR3 is CASSGGQGQAISYNEQFF. The CDR3 nucleotides read TGTGCCAGCAGCGGAGGACAGGGGCAGGCCATTTCCTACAATGAGCAGTTCTTC.

V is TRBV30 and J is TRBJ2-6; the match to TRBD2 covers 9 bases. Germline V gives CDR1 GTSNPN, CDR2 SVGIG (reference sequence). The CDR3 is 17 amino acids. V dropped 0 bases and J dropped 0; count of bases not matched to a gene: 3. The CDR3 coding sequence is TGTGCCTGGAGTGTGCTAGCGGGATACTCTGGGGCCAACGTCCTGACTTTC. As protein: CAWSVLAGYSGANVLTF.

V usage is TRBV6-5 and J usage is TRBJ1-2; possible D gene TRBD1, 6 bases. The germline V gene encodes CDR1 MNHEY and CDR2 SVGAGI. V was shortened by 5 bases and J by 7 bases, with 11 bases between the two germline ends. The length of the CDR3 is 12 residues. The chain's CDR3 is CASSNRVGGYTF. The CDR3 DNA sequence: TGTGCCAGCAGTAACAGGGTGGGTGGCTACACCTTC.

The chain joins TRBV30 to TRBJ2-5; tentatively, D is TRBD2 (6 bases). The CDR3 is 15 residues long. V lost 0 bases and J 2 bases, leaving 13 bases between the germline ends. The germline CDR1 and CDR2 sequences are GTSNPN and SVGIG (reference sequence). CDR3: CAWSVGGRLQETQYF. DNA of the CDR3: TGTGCCTGGAGTGTTGGGGGGAGATTACAAGAGACCCAGTACTTC. The full variable domain, its missing parts supplied by reference TRBV30 and TRBJ2-5, is SQTIHQWPATLVQPVGSPLSLECTVEGTSNPNLYWYRQAAGRGLQLLFYSVGIGQISSEVPQNLSASRPQDRQFILSSKKLLLSDSGFYLCAWSVGGRLQETQYFGPGTRLLVL.

The chain uses TRBV6-5 and TRBJ2-7; D is possibly TRBD1 (5 bases). CDR3 length equals 16 residues. Germline V gives CDR1 MNHEY, CDR2 SVGAGI. V was clipped by 0 bases and J by 3 bases, with 15 bases between them. CDR3 coding DNA: TGTGCCAGCAGTTACTCATACGGCGCCAGGGTCTACGAGCAGTACTTC. Translating it yields CASSYSYGARVYEQYF.

V and J are TRBV2 and TRBJ2-5; the match to TRBD2 covers 15 bases. CDR1 SNHLY and CDR2 FYNNEI come from the germline V gene. The CDR3 loop spans 16 amino acids. Trimming cost V 5 bases and J 1 base; bases outside gene matches: 2. CDR3 in DNA: TGTGCCAGCAGTAGGGGACTAGCGGGAGGCCAAGAGACCCAGTACTTC. Residues: CASSRGLAGGQETQYF.

The chain couples TRBV19 to TRBJ1-1; 9 bases line up with TRBD1. With V trimmed by 5 bases and J by 11 bases, 15 bases remained unmatched. The CDR3 runs to 15 residues. The germline V gene has CDR1 LNHDA and CDR2 SQIVND (reference sequence). CDR3 sequence: CASSPPGTGRLGAFF. Here the CDR3 DNA reads TGTGCCAGTAGTCCCCCCGGGACAGGGCGACTGGGGGCTTTCTTT.

The chain carries TRBV5-1 and TRBJ2-7; 8 bases match TRBD1. Losses at the gene ends were 2 bases for V and 4 bases for J; bases not matched to a gene: 5. Per the germline V gene, CDR1 is SGHRS and CDR2 is YFSETQ. CDR3 length equals 14 residues. The CDR3 loop is CASSFGQGSYEQYF. Written as DNA, the CDR3 is TGCGCCAGCAGCTTCGGACAGGGCTCGTACGAGCAGTACTTC.

J is TRBJ1-2 and V is TRBV7-8; 8 bases match TRBD1. The V and J ends lost 5 bases and 7 bases, in that order; junction bases with no gene match: 3. Germline V gene lookup returns CDR1 SGHVS and CDR2 FQNEAQ. This CDR3 contains 12 residues. Written as DNA, the CDR3 is TGTGCCAGCAGCGCGGACAGGGCTGGCTACACCTTC. Encoded protein: CASSADRAGYTF.

The chain links TRBV6-4 to TRBJ2-2, with 7 bases that match TRBD1. Germline V gene lookup returns CDR1 MRHNA and CDR2 SNTAGT. This CDR3 has 13 residues. The V segment lost 6 bases and the J segment 5 bases; nucleotides outside the gene matches: 3. CDR3 nucleotide sequence: TGTGCCAGCAGCGCGGACAGGACCGGGGAGCTGTTTTTT. Translation: CASSADRTGELFF.

The sample holds a few counts of this clone. The J gene is TRBJ2-7, the V gene TRBV29-1; 7 bases match TRBD2. Germline CDR1 SQVTM, CDR2 ANQGSEA. The CDR3 covers 15 residues. V lost 3 bases to trimming and J lost 4 bases; unmatched junction nucleotides: 12. The CDR3 nucleotides are TGCAGCGTTGACGTTGGTAGCGGGCTCGGGTACGAGCAGTACTTC. Translation gives CSVDVGSGLGYEQYF.

The rearrangement uses TRBV6-6 and TRBJ1-1, with TRBD1 as a possible D gene (5 bases). Germline loops: CDR1 MNHNY, CDR2 SVGAGI (reference sequence). The CDR3 is 12 amino acids. The germline V and J ends were trimmed by 10 bases and 5 bases, with 14 bases remaining between them. The CDR3 region has the DNA TGTGCCACCCTCGGGCAGGGTACTGAAGCTTTCTTT. Translated: CATLGQGTEAFF.

This clone was observed a few times. This CDR3 reads CASSQVGRVNTEAFF. In DNA form, the CDR3 reads TGTGCCAGCAGCCAAGTTGGCAGGGTGAACACTGAAGCTTTCTTT. The chain couples TRBV4-2 to TRBJ1-1; the D gene is possibly TRBD1 (5 bases). Trimming left V 1 base short and J 0 bases short, with 9 bases between. CDR1 is LGHNA, CDR2 YNFKEQ, per germline. The length of the CDR3 is 15 residues.

This clone was detected only once. For the CDR3, the DNA is TGCGCCAGCAGTGAGTCAAGTCTAGCGGGGGGATTGGCATTAAACACCGGGGAGCTGTTTTTT. It specifies CASSESSLAGGLALNTGELFF. This chain connects TRBV10-2 to TRBJ2-2; 11 bases align to TRBD2. V lost 0 bases and J lost 2; bases outside the gene matches: 14. This CDR3 has 21 amino acids. The germline gives CDR1 WSHSY, CDR2 SAAADI.

This clone was seen only once. This chain's CDR3 is CASSPLPGGNSYEQYF. The CDR3 coding sequence is TGTGCCAGCAGCCCCCTTCCGGGGGGGAACTCCTACGAGCAGTACTTC. This chain links TRBV11-2 with TRBJ2-7, with 8 bases identical to TRBD2. Germline V CDR1 and CDR2: SGHAT, FQNNGV. V dropped 5 bases and J dropped 0; count of bases not matched to a gene: 9. The CDR3 consists of 16 residues.

The chain employs TRBV7-2 and TRBJ2-7; 10 nucleotides align to TRBD2. Trimming removed 4 bases from V and 2 bases from J; junction bases left unmatched: 5. Germline V CDR1 and CDR2: SGHTA, FQGNSA. The CDR3 runs to 15 residues. This chain's CDR3 is CASSSLAGGPYEQYF. CDR3 bases: TGTGCCAGCAGCTCTTTAGCGGGGGGACCCTACGAGCAGTACTTC.

The chain is built from TRBV6-5 and TRBJ2-1; 8 bases line up with TRBD1. The CDR3 is 13 amino acids. Germline loops: CDR1 MNHEY, CDR2 SVGAGI. V gave up 6 bases and J gave up 7 bases; unmatched junction bases: 5. The CDR3 here is CASSWTGRNEQFF. DNA of the CDR3: TGTGCCAGCAGCTGGACAGGGAGAAATGAGCAGTTCTTC.

The chain links TRBV5-1 to TRBJ1-1, with TRBD1 as a possible D gene (5 bases). Trimming removed 0 bases at V and 1 base at J, with 10 bases between. Germline V gene data show CDR1 as SGHRS and CDR2 as YFSETQ. This CDR3 contains 15 residues. CDR3 region: CASSLGRGANTEAFF. The CDR3 DNA is TGCGCCAGCAGCTTGGGGAGGGGCGCGAACACTGAAGCTTTCTTT.

A note on this clone: Other DNA variants within this sample encode the same CDR3. The gene calls are TRBV5-6 and TRBJ1-2; possible D gene TRBD1, 6 bases. This CDR3 is 13 amino acids long. V was clipped by 4 bases and J by 4 bases, with 11 bases between them. From germline, CDR1 is SGHDT and CDR2 YYEEEE. CDR3 residues: CASSLGQSYGYTF. The CDR3 DNA sequence: TGTGCCAGCAGCCTTGGACAGTCCTATGGCTACACCTTC.

The chain is built from TRBV5-1 and TRBJ1-1, with a weak D call TRBD1 (5 bases). V was cut by 0 bases and J by 4 bases, with 13 bases left in between. CDR1 and CDR2 from the germline V gene are SGHRS and YFSETQ. This CDR3 has 15 amino acids. The CDR3 nucleotides read TGCGCCAGCAGCTTGGGTACAGGAAAGGTCACTGAAGCTTTCTTT. This translates into CASSLGTGKVTEAFF.

This clone came up many times. This CDR3 is CASIAQGYEQYF. The CDR3 DNA follows: TGTGCCAGCATTGCCCAGGGCTACGAGCAGTACTTC. V usage is TRBV2 and J usage is TRBJ2-7, with D perhaps TRBD1 (5 bases). CDR3 size: 12 residues. Germline values: CDR1 SNHLY, CDR2 FYNNEI. The ends were cut back, 7 bases at V and 3 bases at J, with 10 bases in the middle.